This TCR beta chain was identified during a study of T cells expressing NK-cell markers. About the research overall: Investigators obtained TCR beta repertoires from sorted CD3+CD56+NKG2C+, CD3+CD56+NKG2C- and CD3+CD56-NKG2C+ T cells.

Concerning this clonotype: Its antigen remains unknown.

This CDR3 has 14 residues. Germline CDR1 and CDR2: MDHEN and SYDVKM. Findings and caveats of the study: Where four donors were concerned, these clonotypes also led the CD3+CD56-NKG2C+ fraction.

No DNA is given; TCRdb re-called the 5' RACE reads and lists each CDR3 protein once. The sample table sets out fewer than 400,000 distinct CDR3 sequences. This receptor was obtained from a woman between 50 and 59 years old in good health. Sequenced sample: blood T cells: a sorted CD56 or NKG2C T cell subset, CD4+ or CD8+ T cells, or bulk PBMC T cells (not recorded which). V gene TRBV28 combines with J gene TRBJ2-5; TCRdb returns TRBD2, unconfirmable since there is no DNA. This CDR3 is CASSPSGKQETQYF.